This T cell receptor (beta chain) was identified in a study of OX40 agonist ivuxolimab in advanced cancers. Study-wide context: Hepatocellular carcinoma, melanoma, renal cell or head and neck cancer affected the dose-escalation patients.

To note about this clone: Germline and junction disagree at one end, which may indicate a read error.

Generated by immunoSEQ multiplex PCR, the TCRdb table keeps only in-frame clones and is missing some. The data contain tens of thousands of clones, 81% of them seen just once; the ten biggest clones take up under 1.5%. Germline lookup yields CDR1 SGHDT and CDR2 YYEEEE. The CDR3 covers 14 residues. This chain joins TRBV5-6 and TRBJ1-1; maybe TRBD1 (5 bases). The sample was CD4+ or CD8+ T cells sorted from blood, taken in a trial of the OX40 agonist ivuxolimab. The source is an adult with an advanced solid tumor such as melanoma, head and neck, liver or kidney cancer. CDR3 amino acids: CASSLGVGASNPSF. CDR3 DNA sequence: TGTGCCAGCAGCTTGGGCGTAGGGGCGTCAAACCCCTCTTTT.